This paragraph covers one T cell receptor beta chain sequence. The data originate from a study of shared clonotypes between healthy human individuals. Germline V gene data show CDR1 as SGHTA and CDR2 as FQGTGA. Trimming cost V 0 bases and J 5 bases; bases outside gene matches: 3. The CDR3 spans 15 residues. TCRdb's copy holds only in-frame clones and misses some; the assay was immunoSEQ multiplex PCR. The table lists more than 2,000,000 clones, 90% to 95% of them singletons. J is TRBJ2-1 and V is TRBV7-3; 8 nucleotides line up with TRBD2. Sequencing was performed on naive CD4+ T cells from PBMCs. Subset described: CD45RA+ positively selected. This clonotype originated in a young man in good health. Some clones in this sample may be carry-over from other donors' samples. The CDR3 loop reads CASSLTSGNNNEQFF. The DNA for the CDR3 is TGTGCCAGCAGCTTAACTAGCGGGAACAACAATGAGCAGTTCTTC. Full variable domain (remainder filled in from reference TRBV7-3 and TRBJ2-1): GAGVSQTPSNKVTEKGKYVELRCDPISGHTALYWYRQSLGQGPEFLIYFQGTGAADDSGLPNDRFFAVRPEGSVSTLKIQRTERGDSAVYLCASSLTSGNNNEQFFGPGTRLTVL.